Listed below are T cell receptor beta chains from one sample, sequenced in a study of Ad26.COV2.S vaccination and SARS-CoV-2 variants. Using immunoSEQ multiplex PCR, the repertoire was profiled, and TCRdb retains in-frame clones only, with some absent. The sample holds around 340,000 clones, roughly 91% seen once. This specimen was peripheral blood, taken in a trial of Ad26.COV2.S vaccine versus placebo. All receptors come from a person aged 18-65 years who received the Ad26.COV2.S COVID-19 vaccine or a placebo. The CDR3 runs from the conserved cysteine through the conserved F or W. The order of the fields is CDR3 length, J gene, clone size, D gene, V gene, CDR3 DNA, CDR3 protein. The D gene is left open where the match is weak. The size of a clone is reported for some rows only, either as once, few or many, or as a class for expanded clones.

len: 13
j_gene: TRBJ1-4
abundance: .
d_gene: TRBD1
v_gene: TRBV7-9
CDR3nt: TGTGCCTGCACCGGGACAGATAATGAAAAACTGTTTTTT
CDR3aa: CACTGTDNEKLFF

len: 14
j_gene: TRBJ2-1
abundance: .
d_gene: TRBD1
v_gene: TRBV6-5
CDR3nt: TGTGCCAGCAGGGTGGACAGGGGCGACAATGAGCAGTTCTTC
CDR3aa: CASRVDRGDNEQFF

len: 14
j_gene: TRBJ2-3
abundance: .
d_gene: .
v_gene: TRBV30
CDR3nt: TGTGCCTGGAACCCAGTGAGGGGGACAGATACGCAGTATTTT
CDR3aa: CAWNPVRGTDTQYF

len: 14
j_gene: TRBJ2-2
abundance: .
d_gene: TRBD1
v_gene: TRBV18
CDR3nt: TGTGCCAGCTTCCGACAGGGGCCCACCGGGGAGCTGTTTTTT
CDR3aa: CASFRQGPTGELFF

len: 16
j_gene: TRBJ2-2
abundance: .
d_gene: TRBD2
v_gene: TRBV5-5
CDR3nt: TGTGCCAGCAGCTTGTCTAGCGGGAGAAACACCGGGGAGCTGTTTTTT
CDR3aa: CASSLSSGRNTGELFF

len: 18
j_gene: TRBJ2-1
abundance: .
d_gene: TRBD2
v_gene: TRBV5-1
CDR3nt: TGCGCCAGCAGCGAAGGGACTAGCGGGAGTTCAGCCTACAATGAGCAGTTCTTC
CDR3aa: CASSEGTSGSSAYNEQFF

len: 14
j_gene: TRBJ2-3
abundance: once
d_gene: .
v_gene: TRBV7-2
CDR3nt: TGTGCCAGCAGCTTAGGTCCCGGCACAGATACGCAGTATTTT
CDR3aa: CASSLGPGTDTQYF

len: 13
j_gene: TRBJ2-2
abundance: .
d_gene: .
v_gene: TRBV25-1
CDR3nt: TGTGCCAGCATGCAACCGAACACCGGGGAGCTGTTTTTT
CDR3aa: CASMQPNTGELFF

len: 15
j_gene: TRBJ2-2
abundance: .
d_gene: .
v_gene: TRBV6-5
CDR3nt: TGTGCCAGCAGTTACGGTGTGAACCCCTCGGAGGGGCTGTTTTTT
CDR3aa: CASSYGVNPSEGLFF

len: 17
j_gene: TRBJ2-6
abundance: .
d_gene: TRBD2
v_gene: TRBV28
CDR3nt: TGTGCCAGCACTAAACTAGCGGGGCTCTCTGGGGCCAACGTCCTGACTTTC
CDR3aa: CASTKLAGLSGANVLTF

len: 15
j_gene: TRBJ2-5
abundance: .
d_gene: TRBD2
v_gene: TRBV5-1
CDR3nt: TGCGCCAGCAGCTTGGTGGCGGGAGGGCCGGAGACCCAGTACTTC
CDR3aa: CASSLVAGGPETQYF

len: 16
j_gene: TRBJ2-5
abundance: .
d_gene: TRBD1
v_gene: TRBV7-2
CDR3nt: TGTGCCAGCAGCTTATTTCGGGGACAGGCACGAGAGACCCAGTACTTC
CDR3aa: CASSLFRGQARETQYF

len: 15
j_gene: TRBJ1-1
abundance: once
d_gene: .
v_gene: TRBV15
CDR3nt: TGTGCCACCAGCAGAGATCTGGTGGGGAACACTGAAGCTTTCTTT
CDR3aa: CATSRDLVGNTEAFF

len: 17
j_gene: TRBJ2-2
abundance: .
d_gene: .
v_gene: TRBV7-9
CDR3nt: TGTGCCAGCAGCCCTCAAGGGAGAGGGTCGGCCACCGGGGAGCTGTTTTTT
CDR3aa: CASSPQGRGSATGELFF

len: 15
j_gene: TRBJ2-1
abundance: .
d_gene: TRBD2
v_gene: TRBV28
CDR3nt: TGTGCCAGCAGTTATAGACTAGCGGGAGTCAATGAGCAGTTCTTC
CDR3aa: CASSYRLAGVNEQFF

len: 14
j_gene: TRBJ1-4
abundance: .
d_gene: .
v_gene: TRBV19
CDR3nt: TGTGCCAGTAGTATAAGGTGGGCTAATGAAAAACTGTTTTTT
CDR3aa: CASSIRWANEKLFF

len: 14
j_gene: TRBJ2-7
abundance: once
d_gene: .
v_gene: TRBV6-2/TRBV6-3
CDR3nt: TGTGCCAGCAGTTACTCGGACACGTCCTACGAGCAGTACTTC
CDR3aa: CASSYSDTSYEQYF

len: 15
j_gene: TRBJ2-7
abundance: .
d_gene: .
v_gene: TRBV5-1
CDR3nt: TGCGCCAGCAGCTCCCTAGGGGGGAGCCTCTACGAGCAGTACTTC
CDR3aa: CASSSLGGSLYEQYF

len: 15
j_gene: TRBJ2-1
abundance: .
d_gene: TRBD2
v_gene: TRBV7-9
CDR3nt: TGTGCCAGCAGCCGTGCTAGCGGGAGTCTTTTTGAGCAGTTCTTC
CDR3aa: CASSRASGSLFEQFF

len: 13
j_gene: TRBJ1-3
abundance: .
d_gene: .
v_gene: TRBV6-5
CDR3nt: TGTGCCAGCAGTAGGGGCCAGGGAAACACCATATATTTT
CDR3aa: CASSRGQGNTIYF

len: 14
j_gene: TRBJ2-3
abundance: .
d_gene: .
v_gene: TRBV5-5
CDR3nt: TGTGCGACCCGCCCACATCCTAGCACAGATACGCAGTATTTT
CDR3aa: CATRPHPSTDTQYF

len: 11
j_gene: TRBJ1-1
abundance: many
d_gene: TRBD1
v_gene: TRBV29-1
CDR3nt: TGCAGCCTGCGACAGGGCCCTGAAGCTTTCTTT
CDR3aa: CSLRQGPEAFF

len: 17
j_gene: TRBJ2-7
abundance: once
d_gene: TRBD1
v_gene: TRBV27
CDR3nt: TGTGCCAGCAGTTTAAAAGGGACAGGGGAAATATCCTACGAGCAGTACTTC
CDR3aa: CASSLKGTGEISYEQYF

len: 13
j_gene: TRBJ1-2
abundance: .
d_gene: .
v_gene: TRBV7-8
CDR3nt: TGTGCCAGCAGCTTTGGAAATTTCTATGGCTACACCTTC
CDR3aa: CASSFGNFYGYTF

len: 14
j_gene: TRBJ1-2
abundance: once
d_gene: TRBD1
v_gene: TRBV3-1/TRBV3-2
CDR3nt: TGTGCCAGCAGCCAGGGGTGGGACAGGGATGGCTACACCTTC
CDR3aa: CASSQGWDRDGYTF

len: 13
j_gene: TRBJ1-5
abundance: .
d_gene: .
v_gene: TRBV4-1
CDR3nt: TGCGCCAGCAGCCAAGGACCAAATCAGCCCCAGCATTTT
CDR3aa: CASSQGPNQPQHF

len: 15
j_gene: TRBJ2-7
abundance: .
d_gene: .
v_gene: TRBV6-2/TRBV6-3
CDR3nt: TGTGCCAGCAGTTACTTTGGACAGCCCTCCTACGAGCAGTACTTC
CDR3aa: CASSYFGQPSYEQYF

len: 14
j_gene: TRBJ2-7
abundance: .
d_gene: TRBD2
v_gene: TRBV2
CDR3nt: TGTGCCAGCGGCCTCCTAGCGGGAGCTTACGAGCAGTACTTC
CDR3aa: CASGLLAGAYEQYF

len: 14
j_gene: TRBJ2-5
abundance: .
d_gene: .
v_gene: TRBV4-1
CDR3nt: TGCGCCAGCAGCCTCGCTAGCAGCGAAGAGACCCAGTACTTC
CDR3aa: CASSLASSEETQYF

len: 11
j_gene: TRBJ1-1
abundance: many
d_gene: .
v_gene: TRBV18
CDR3nt: TGTGCCAGCTCATCCGAGGGGGTAGCTTTCTTT
CDR3aa: CASSSEGVAFF

len: 16
j_gene: TRBJ1-2
abundance: .
d_gene: .
v_gene: TRBV4-1
CDR3nt: TGCGCCAGCAGCCAAGTCTTCGGGCTTACTAACTATGGCTACACCTTC
CDR3aa: CASSQVFGLTNYGYTF

len: 13
j_gene: TRBJ2-7
abundance: .
d_gene: .
v_gene: TRBV12-3/TRBV12-4
CDR3nt: TGTGCCAGCAGTTTAAGTGAGTGGTACGAGCAGTACTTC
CDR3aa: CASSLSEWYEQYF

len: 14
j_gene: TRBJ2-7
abundance: .
d_gene: .
v_gene: TRBV6-5
CDR3nt: TGTGCCAGCGGCTTCACGACGGGCTCCTACGAGCAGTACTTC
CDR3aa: CASGFTTGSYEQYF

len: 15
j_gene: TRBJ1-5
abundance: .
d_gene: TRBD1
v_gene: TRBV4-1
CDR3nt: TGCGCCAGCAGCCCCGGACAGGGGTGGGATCAGCCCCAGCATTTT
CDR3aa: CASSPGQGWDQPQHF

len: 15
j_gene: TRBJ2-7
abundance: once
d_gene: .
v_gene: TRBV4-3
CDR3nt: TGCGCCAGCAGCCAAGACCAGGATAGCTCCTACGAGCAGTACTTC
CDR3aa: CASSQDQDSSYEQYF

len: 17
j_gene: TRBJ2-2
abundance: .
d_gene: .
v_gene: TRBV5-4
CDR3nt: TGTGCCAGCAGCGGAACCACCGGGACAACGAACACCGGGGAGCTGTTTTTT
CDR3aa: CASSGTTGTTNTGELFF

len: 15
j_gene: TRBJ1-2
abundance: few
d_gene: .
v_gene: TRBV4-1
CDR3nt: TGCGCCAGCAGCCAAGATGGAGGTTGGGGCTATGGCTACACCTTC
CDR3aa: CASSQDGGWGYGYTF

len: 16
j_gene: TRBJ1-4
abundance: .
d_gene: .
v_gene: TRBV2
CDR3nt: TGTGCCAGCAGTGATCAGGCCCCCACGGCTAATGAAAAACTGTTTTTT
CDR3aa: CASSDQAPTANEKLFF

len: 18
j_gene: TRBJ1-4
abundance: once
d_gene: .
v_gene: TRBV7-3
CDR3nt: TGTGCCAGCAGCTTAATTCGGAGCCTAGATAGCACTAATGAAAAACTGTTTTTT
CDR3aa: CASSLIRSLDSTNEKLFF

len: 11
j_gene: TRBJ2-7
abundance: .
d_gene: .
v_gene: TRBV29-1
CDR3nt: TGCAGCGTTGAGGTTTCTTACGAGCAGTACTTC
CDR3aa: CSVEVSYEQYF

len: 17
j_gene: TRBJ1-3
abundance: once
d_gene: .
v_gene: TRBV5-1
CDR3nt: TGCGCCAGCAGCTTGACCGGGCCCTGGAGCTCTGGAAACACCATATATTTT
CDR3aa: CASSLTGPWSSGNTIYF

len: 15
j_gene: TRBJ1-2
abundance: .
d_gene: TRBD1
v_gene: TRBV19
CDR3nt: TGTGCCAGTAGTCTGGGACAGGGGGCCGGCTATGGCTACACCTTC
CDR3aa: CASSLGQGAGYGYTF

len: 14
j_gene: TRBJ2-7
abundance: .
d_gene: .
v_gene: TRBV7-9
CDR3nt: TGTGCCAGCAGCCATTCAATCCGTGGGCACGAGCAGTACTTC
CDR3aa: CASSHSIRGHEQYF

len: 11
j_gene: TRBJ1-1
abundance: .
d_gene: .
v_gene: TRBV30
CDR3nt: TGTGCCTGGATTCGGTACACTGAAGCTTTCTTT
CDR3aa: CAWIRYTEAFF

len: 16
j_gene: TRBJ1-3
abundance: .
d_gene: .
v_gene: TRBV21-1
CDR3nt: TGTGCCAGCAGATGGACGGTTTCCTCCTCTGGAAACACCATATATTTT
CDR3aa: CASRWTVSSSGNTIYF

len: 15
j_gene: TRBJ1-6
abundance: .
d_gene: TRBD1
v_gene: TRBV5-1
CDR3nt: TGCGCCAGCAGCTCCCGACAGGGGGCTTATTCACCCCTCCACTTT
CDR3aa: CASSSRQGAYSPLHF

len: 16
j_gene: TRBJ2-6
abundance: .
d_gene: .
v_gene: TRBV6-1
CDR3nt: TGTGCCAGCAGTGAAATAGGCGGCGCTGGGGCCAACGTCCTGACTTTC
CDR3aa: CASSEIGGAGANVLTF

len: 15
j_gene: TRBJ2-2
abundance: .
d_gene: TRBD1
v_gene: TRBV13
CDR3nt: TGTGCCAGCAGCTTAGACCACAGGGGCACCGGGGAGCTGTTTTTT
CDR3aa: CASSLDHRGTGELFF

len: 14
j_gene: TRBJ1-2
abundance: .
d_gene: .
v_gene: TRBV5-1
CDR3nt: TGCGCCAGCAACCTTAAGGGGCAAGAGTATGGCTACACCTTC
CDR3aa: CASNLKGQEYGYTF